A selection of T cell receptor beta chains follows, all from one sample in a study of blood T cell repertoires in COVID-19. Here immunoSEQ multiplex PCR was the method, and the copy in TCRdb shows in-frame clones only, minus some. The sample contains around 620,000 clones, 80% to 90% of which appear only once. Source material: peripheral blood. These receptors all come from a woman aged 18 to 35 with acute or convalescent COVID-19. CDR3s include the opening cysteine and the closing phenylalanine or tryptophan. The order of the fields is D gene, clone size, J gene, V gene, CDR3 protein, CDR3 DNA. A D gene is named only where the DNA matches it firmly. Only some rows state a clone size, as once, few, many or a class for expanded clones.

TRBD1 . TRBJ2-1 TRBV10-3 CAISEWQGANNEQFF TGTGCCATCAGTGAGTGGCAGGGGGCGAACAATGAGCAGTTCTTC
TRBD2 . TRBJ2-2 TRBV27 CASSFDGLAANTGELFF TGTGCCAGCAGTTTTGACGGGCTAGCGGCGAACACCGGGGAGCTGTTTTTT
. . TRBJ1-5 TRBV19 CASSIDPGGNQPQHF TGTGCCAGTAGTATTGATCCGGGGGGCAATCAGCCCCAGCATTTT
. . TRBJ2-3 TRBV4-3 CASSQGGISTDTQYF TGCGCCAGCAGCCAAGGCGGAATTAGCACAGATACGCAGTATTTT
. . TRBJ1-6 TRBV4-1 CASSQEKLSPPLHF TGCGCCAGCAGCCAAGAGAAGCTATCCCCGCCCCTCCACTTT
TRBD1 . TRBJ2-1 TRBV12-3/TRBV12-4 CASSLTQGNEQFF TGTGCCAGCAGTTTAACACAGGGGAATGAGCAGTTCTTC
. . TRBJ1-6 TRBV4-1 CASSQDVGRYLPLHF TGCGCCAGCAGCCAAGACGTAGGGAGGTATTTACCCCTCCACTTT
. . TRBJ2-2 TRBV4-3 CASSQDGAGELFF TGCGCCAGCAGCCAGGACGGGGCCGGGGAGCTGTTTTTT
. once TRBJ2-3 TRBV5-1 CASSRIRQSTDTQYF TGCGCCAGCAGCCGAATACGACAGAGCACAGATACGCAGTATTTT
. . TRBJ1-1 TRBV5-1 CASYSHSEAFF TGCGCCAGCTACAGTCATAGTGAAGCTTTCTTT
. . TRBJ1-1 TRBV5-4 CASSLAGFGTEAFF TGTGCCAGCAGCTTGGCAGGGTTTGGCACTGAAGCTTTCTTT
. . TRBJ2-7 TRBV14 CASSQDRHPEQYF TGTGCCAGCAGCCAAGATAGACACCCCGAGCAGTACTTC
. . TRBJ2-1 TRBV2 CASSPKGLGNEQFF TGTGCCAGCAGCCCGAAGGGGCTCGGCAATGAGCAGTTCTTC
. . TRBJ2-3 TRBV29-1 CSAEGGLSTDTQYF TGCAGCGCCGAGGGCGGCCTTAGCACAGATACGCAGTATTTT
. . TRBJ2-2 TRBV29-1 CSVVTANTGELFF TGCAGCGTTGTAACTGCGAACACCGGGGAGCTGTTTTTT
. . TRBJ1-6 TRBV18 CASSPLGRGTNSPLHF TGTGCCAGCTCACCACTGGGGCGGGGGACGAATTCACCCCTCCACTTT
. . TRBJ2-4 TRBV7-2 CASSLAGVAGENIQYF TGTGCCAGCAGCTTAGCGGGGGTGGCAGGGGAAAACATTCAGTACTTC
TRBD1 . TRBJ1-2 TRBV11-2 CASSLAAERDRGRNYGYTF TGTGCCAGCAGCTTAGCGGCCGAAAGGGACAGGGGGCGAAACTATGGCTACACCTTC
. . TRBJ1-1 TRBV28 CASTWGGYHTEAFF TGTGCCAGCACCTGGGGGGGGTATCACACTGAAGCTTTCTTT
TRBD1 . TRBJ2-2 TRBV12-3/TRBV12-4 CASTKGQSKELFF TGTGCCAGCACTAAGGGACAGAGCAAAGAGCTGTTTTTT
. few TRBJ1-2 TRBV12-3/TRBV12-4 CASNLYQTDGYTF TGTGCCAGCAACTTATACCAAACGGATGGCTACACCTTC
TRBD2 . TRBJ2-3 TRBV19 CASSMAGVRDTQYF TGTGCCAGTAGTATGGCGGGGGTAAGAGATACGCAGTATTTT
. . TRBJ2-3 TRBV9 CASSLRQSTDTQYF TGTGCCAGCAGCCTCAGACAAAGCACAGATACGCAGTATTTT
TRBD2 . TRBJ2-3 TRBV9 CASSVDVGGATDTQYF TGTGCCAGCAGCGTAGATGTCGGGGGGGCCACAGATACGCAGTATTTT
. . TRBJ1-2 TRBV27 CASSVGIYYGYTF TGTGCCAGCAGTGTCGGGATTTACTATGGCTACACCTTC
TRBD2 . TRBJ2-3 TRBV7-6 CASTKRGSTDTQYF TGTGCCAGCACTAAGCGGGGCAGCACAGATACGCAGTATTTT
. . TRBJ1-5 TRBV6-1 CASSEFGGAGNQPQHF TGTGCCAGCAGTGAATTTGGGGGCGCGGGCAATCAGCCCCAGCATTTT
TRBD2 . TRBJ2-1 TRBV10-3 CAISRTSAGASYNEQFF TGTGCCATCAGCAGGACTAGCGCGGGGGCCTCCTACAATGAGCAGTTCTTC
TRBD1 . TRBJ1-2 TRBV29-1 CSVEDRGVAYGYTF TGCAGCGTTGAAGACAGGGGGGTCGCCTATGGCTACACCTTC
. . TRBJ2-1 TRBV19 CASTGLGFEQFF TGTGCCAGTACAGGGTTGGGTTTTGAGCAGTTCTTC
. . TRBJ1-1 TRBV9 CASSVAEGKGTEAFF TGTGCCAGCAGCGTAGCGGAGGGGAAGGGCACTGAAGCTTTCTTT
. . TRBJ2-1 TRBV6-1 CASSVRAAGLAIDEQFF TGTGCCAGCAGTGTTCGGGCGGCCGGGCTAGCAATCGATGAGCAGTTCTTC
. . TRBJ1-3 TRBV4-2 CASSPGGNTIYF TGTGCCAGCAGCCCTGGGGGGAACACCATATATTTT
. . TRBJ1-2 TRBV3-1/TRBV3-2 CASSQKGKGYTF TGTGCCAGCAGCCAGAAGGGGAAGGGCTACACCTTC
TRBD1 . TRBJ1-1 TRBV5-6 CASSLRTGFTEAFF TGTGCCAGCAGCTTACGGACAGGGTTCACTGAAGCTTTCTTT
TRBD1 . TRBJ1-6 TRBV2 CVSGTRQGGSPLHF TGTGTCAGCGGGACCCGACAGGGAGGATCACCCCTCCACTTT
TRBD1 . TRBJ1-4 TRBV3-1/TRBV3-2 CASSQVRGRGANEKLFF TGTGCCAGCAGCCAAGTTCGGGGCAGGGGGGCTAATGAAAAACTGTTTTTT
TRBD1 . TRBJ1-6 TRBV28 CAIAGTAGGSPLHF TGTGCCATCGCGGGGACAGCTGGGGGTTCACCCCTCCACTTT